This T cell receptor (beta chain) derives from a study of identical twins. Template switching (which added a universal primer site) was used, and cDNA carried unique molecular identifiers. Using its own MiXCR run on the 5' RACE reads, TCRdb lists one record per CDR3 protein. Of over 200,000 distinct CDR3 sequences detected, around a tenth appear once; the ten largest clones hold approximately 5.1%. In every case, the donor was a healthy Caucasian. Study results and limitations: Invariant cells of the MAIT and iNKT types might have partly distorted the zero-insertion analyses.

The table lists this clonotype with many counts. Its antigen is not identified. The junction differs from germline at one of its ends, possibly a read error. The CDR3 spans 13 residues. Germline CDR1 and CDR2: SGHTA and FQGNSA. This TCR was recovered from a woman aged 18-29 years in good health. The sample was memory (CD45RO+) T cells sorted from blood. The V call is TRBV7-2, the J call TRBJ1-5, with D possibly matching TRBD1 (5 bases). The CDR3 reads CASSLEGYQPQHF. The CDR3 nucleotides are TGTGCCAGCAGTTTAGAGGGGTACCAGCCCCAGCATTTT. The complete variable domain, with remaining parts taken from reference TRBV7-2 and TRBJ1-5, reads GAGVSQSPSNKVTEKGKDVELRCDPISGHTALYWYRQSLGQGLEFLIYFQGNSAPDKSGLPSDRFSAERTGGSVSTLTIQRTQQEDSAVYLCASSLEGYQPQHFGDGTRLSIL.